This T cell receptor (beta chain) was captured by sequencing in a study of T cell repertoires in cytomegalovirus infection. Study-wide context: It was recently identified HLA-C-restricted and well-studied HLA-B-restricted CMV epitopes that the study used. Evidence of both CMV infection and a matching HLA type came from public TCR beta signatures. Overall study results and limits: Predominance within the ex vivo response was attributable to HLA-C-restricted CMV-specific TCR beta clonotypes. Cumulative frequency (of public TCR beta family members) identified carriers of CMV plus the relevant HLA.

Only a few counts were recorded for this clonotype. Its cognate antigen is unknown. CDR1 is SGHAT, CDR2 FQDESV, per germline (reference sequence). CDR3 length equals 17 residues. Trimming took 0 bases from V and 1 from J, leaving 12 bases between them. TCRdb re-derived calls from the reads in MiXCR, one entry per CDR3 protein. This table holds some 800,000 distinct CDR3 sequences, almost 30% found once. The chain links TRBV11-1 to TRBJ2-2; possibly TRBD1 for D (5 bases). The sequence came from a human donor in good health (CMV status not recorded). Some clones in this sample may be carry-over from other donors' samples. The sequencing used cultured CD8+ T cells from PBMCs, collected from culture after CMV antigen stimulation. CDR3 protein: CASSLATETVNTGELFF. DNA of the CDR3: TGTGCCAGCAGCTTAGCTACCGAGACAGTGAACACCGGGGAGCTGTTTTTT. Drawing the rest from reference TRBV11-1 and TRBJ2-2, the complete variable domain is EAEVAQSPRYKITEKSQAVAFWCDPISGHATLYWYRQILGQGPELLVQFQDESVVDDSQLPKDRFSAERLKGVDSTLKIQPAELGDSAMYLCASSLATETVNTGELFFGEGSRLTVL.